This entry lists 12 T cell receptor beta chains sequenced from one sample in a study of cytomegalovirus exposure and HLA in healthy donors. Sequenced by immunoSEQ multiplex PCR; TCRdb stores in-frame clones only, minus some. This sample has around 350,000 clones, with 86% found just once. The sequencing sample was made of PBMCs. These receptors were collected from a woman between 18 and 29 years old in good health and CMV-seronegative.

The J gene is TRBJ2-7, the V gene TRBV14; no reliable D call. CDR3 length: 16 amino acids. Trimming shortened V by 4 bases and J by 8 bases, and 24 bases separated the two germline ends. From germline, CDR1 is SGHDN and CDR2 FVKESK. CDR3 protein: CASSPDLTLHSLKQYF. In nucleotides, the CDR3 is TGTGCCAGCAGCCCCGACCTGACTTTACATTCGTTGAAGCAGTACTTC.

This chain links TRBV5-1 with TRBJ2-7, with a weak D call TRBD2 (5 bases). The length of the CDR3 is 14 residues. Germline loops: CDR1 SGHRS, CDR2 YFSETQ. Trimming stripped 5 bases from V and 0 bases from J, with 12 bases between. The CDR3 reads CASRPGTSSYEQYF. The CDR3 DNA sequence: TGCGCCAGCAGGCCCGGAACTAGCTCCTACGAGCAGTACTTC.

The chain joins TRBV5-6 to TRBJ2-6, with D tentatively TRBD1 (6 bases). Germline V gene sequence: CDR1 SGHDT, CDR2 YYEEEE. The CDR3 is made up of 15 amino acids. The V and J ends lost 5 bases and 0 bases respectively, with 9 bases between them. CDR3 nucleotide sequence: TGTGCCAGCAGATACAGGGTCTCTGGGGCCAACGTCCTGACTTTC. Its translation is CASRYRVSGANVLTF.

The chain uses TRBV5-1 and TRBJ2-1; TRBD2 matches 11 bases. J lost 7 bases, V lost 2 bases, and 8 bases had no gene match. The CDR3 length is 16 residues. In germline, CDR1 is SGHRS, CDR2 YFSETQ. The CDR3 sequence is CASSFLGSGGANEQFF. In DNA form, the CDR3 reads TGCGCCAGCAGCTTCCTCGGTAGCGGGGGGGCTAATGAGCAGTTCTTC.

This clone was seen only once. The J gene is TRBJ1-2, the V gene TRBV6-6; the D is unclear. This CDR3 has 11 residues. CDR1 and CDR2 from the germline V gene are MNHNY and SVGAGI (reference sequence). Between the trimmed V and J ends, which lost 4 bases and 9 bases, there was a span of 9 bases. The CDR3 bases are TGTGCCAGCAGTTGGGGAGGGAGCTACACCTTC. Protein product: CASSWGGSYTF.

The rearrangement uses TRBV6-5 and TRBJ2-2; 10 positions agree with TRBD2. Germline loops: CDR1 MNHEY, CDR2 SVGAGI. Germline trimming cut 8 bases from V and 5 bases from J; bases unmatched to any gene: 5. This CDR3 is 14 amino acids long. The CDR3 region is CASSSGRVTGELFF. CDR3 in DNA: TGTGCCAGCTCAAGCGGGAGGGTTACCGGGGAGCTGTTTTTT.

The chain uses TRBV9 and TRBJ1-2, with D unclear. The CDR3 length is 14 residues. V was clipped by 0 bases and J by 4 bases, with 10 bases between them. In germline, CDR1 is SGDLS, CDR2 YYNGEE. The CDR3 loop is CASSVVEGPYGYTF. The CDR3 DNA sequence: TGTGCCAGCAGCGTAGTGGAGGGCCCCTATGGCTACACCTTC.

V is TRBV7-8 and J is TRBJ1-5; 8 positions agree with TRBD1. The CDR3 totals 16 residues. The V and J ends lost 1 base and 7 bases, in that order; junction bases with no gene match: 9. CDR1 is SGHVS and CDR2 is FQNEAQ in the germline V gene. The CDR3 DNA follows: TGTGCCAGCAGCTTAGGTCCGGGACAGGCTCGCCAGCCCCAGCATTTT. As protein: CASSLGPGQARQPQHF.

CDR3 DNA sequence: TGCGCCAGCAGCTTGGGGTCTAGCGGGGCCTACGAGCAGTACTTC. Amino acid sequence: CASSLGSSGAYEQYF. The rearrangement joins TRBV5-1 to TRBJ2-7, with 9 bases aligning to TRBD2. V was clipped by 0 bases and J by 2 bases; unmatched bases: 3. The CDR3 has 15 amino acids. Germline V gene lookup returns CDR1 SGHRS and CDR2 YFSETQ.

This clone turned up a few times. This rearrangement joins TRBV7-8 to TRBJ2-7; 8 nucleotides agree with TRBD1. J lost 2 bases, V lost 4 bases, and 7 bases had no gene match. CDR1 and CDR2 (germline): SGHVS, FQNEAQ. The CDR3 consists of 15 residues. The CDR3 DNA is TGTGCCAGCAGCTGGGTTCAGGACAGGGCCTACGAGCAGTACTTC. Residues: CASSWVQDRAYEQYF.

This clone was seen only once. As DNA, the CDR3 is TGTGCCAGCAGTTTAAACAGGGGCACGCAGTATTTT. Encoded protein: CASSLNRGTQYF. The chain combines TRBV6-6 with TRBJ2-3; TRBD1 agrees at 7 bases. Germline V lookup: CDR1 MNHNY, CDR2 SVGAGI (reference sequence). Trimming took 4 bases from V and 9 from J; bases not matched to a gene: 4. The CDR3 runs to 12 residues.

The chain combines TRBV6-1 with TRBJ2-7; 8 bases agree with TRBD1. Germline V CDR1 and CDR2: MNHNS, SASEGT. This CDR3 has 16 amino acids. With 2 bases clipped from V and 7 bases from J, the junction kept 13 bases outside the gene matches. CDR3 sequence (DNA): TGTGCCAGCAGTGAAAACGCCGGACAGGGAACTGGAGAGCAGTACTTC. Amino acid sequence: CASSENAGQGTGEQYF.